A selection of T cell receptor beta chains follows, all from one sample in a study of Ad26.COV2.S vaccination and SARS-CoV-2 variants. Method: immunoSEQ multiplex PCR; TCRdb's copy keeps in-frame clones and lacks some. The table shows roughly 320,000 clones, with over 75% occurring only once. This specimen was peripheral blood, taken in a trial of Ad26.COV2.S vaccine versus placebo. These receptors were collected from a person between 18 and 59 years old who received the Ad26.COV2.S COVID-19 vaccine or a placebo. Each CDR3 is given with its conserved first and last residue. The order of the fields is clone size, V gene, J gene, D gene, CDR3 DNA, CDR3 protein. D genes are given only for firm matches. The size of a clone is reported for some rows only, either as once, few or many, or as a class for expanded clones.

clone size: NA; V gene: TRBV3-1/TRBV3-2; J gene: TRBJ2-3; D gene: TRBD1; CDR3 DNA: TGTGCCAGCAGCCAGGGACAGGGACGCACAGATACGCAGTATTTT; CDR3 protein: CASSQGQGRTDTQYF
clone size: NA; V gene: TRBV5-5; J gene: TRBJ1-5; D gene: TRBD1; CDR3 DNA: TGTGCCAGCAGCCCGGACAGGGGATTCAATCAGCCCCAGCATTTT; CDR3 protein: CASSPDRGFNQPQHF
clone size: NA; V gene: TRBV9; J gene: TRBJ1-1; D gene: NA; CDR3 DNA: TGTGCCAGCAGCCCCGGACAGAGGAACACTGAAGCTTTCTTT; CDR3 protein: CASSPGQRNTEAFF
clone size: NA; V gene: TRBV4-1; J gene: TRBJ1-2; D gene: TRBD1; CDR3 DNA: TGCGCCAGCAGCCAACCGGGACAGGGGGTGGGCTACACCTTC; CDR3 protein: CASSQPGQGVGYTF
clone size: NA; V gene: TRBV6-5; J gene: TRBJ1-2; D gene: NA; CDR3 DNA: TGTGCCAGCGGAGGGGCGTACTATGGCTACACCTTC; CDR3 protein: CASGGAYYGYTF
clone size: NA; V gene: TRBV30; J gene: TRBJ1-4; D gene: TRBD1; CDR3 DNA: TGTGCCTGGAGTTCGGACAGGATGGATGAAAAACTGTTTTTT; CDR3 protein: CAWSSDRMDEKLFF
clone size: NA; V gene: TRBV9; J gene: TRBJ2-3; D gene: TRBD2; CDR3 DNA: TGTGCCAGCAGCGTATCCAGCGGGGGGGCGGGAGATACGCAGTATTTT; CDR3 protein: CASSVSSGGAGDTQYF
clone size: NA; V gene: TRBV4-1; J gene: TRBJ1-3; D gene: NA; CDR3 DNA: TGCGCCAGCAGCCAAGATAGCTTCAGAAACACCATATATTTT; CDR3 protein: CASSQDSFRNTIYF
clone size: NA; V gene: TRBV19; J gene: TRBJ2-6; D gene: TRBD1; CDR3 DNA: TGTGCCAGTAGTACCGGGACAGGGGGCGCTGGGGCCAACGTCCTGACTTTC; CDR3 protein: CASSTGTGGAGANVLTF
clone size: NA; V gene: TRBV7-2; J gene: TRBJ1-1; D gene: NA; CDR3 DNA: TGTGCCAGCAGCTTACGGTCAGGGAGGCACACTGAAGCTTTCTTT; CDR3 protein: CASSLRSGRHTEAFF
clone size: once; V gene: TRBV4-3; J gene: TRBJ1-1; D gene: NA; CDR3 DNA: TGCGCCAGCAGCCAAGATATAACAGCGAACACTGAAGCTTTCTTT; CDR3 protein: CASSQDITANTEAFF
clone size: NA; V gene: TRBV13; J gene: TRBJ2-7; D gene: NA; CDR3 DNA: TGTGCCAGCAGCTCTCTCGAGGCGTCCAAGCAGTACTTC; CDR3 protein: CASSSLEASKQYF
clone size: NA; V gene: TRBV9; J gene: TRBJ1-2; D gene: NA; CDR3 DNA: TGTGCCAGCAGCACCGGGCCCAGTTCGCCCTATGGCTACACCTTC; CDR3 protein: CASSTGPSSPYGYTF
clone size: few; V gene: TRBV5-4; J gene: TRBJ2-6; D gene: NA; CDR3 DNA: TGTGCCAGCAGCTTGGGTTTTCTTGGGCCTGGGGCCAACGTCCTGACTTTC; CDR3 protein: CASSLGFLGPGANVLTF
clone size: NA; V gene: TRBV5-1; J gene: TRBJ2-2; D gene: NA; CDR3 DNA: TGCGCCAGCAGCTTGAAACAGAGCTACACCGGGGAGCTGTTTTTT; CDR3 protein: CASSLKQSYTGELFF
clone size: once; V gene: TRBV30; J gene: TRBJ1-1; D gene: NA; CDR3 DNA: TGTGCCTGGAGTGTACGCGGGGGGAGGAACACTGAAGCTTTCTTT; CDR3 protein: CAWSVRGGRNTEAFF